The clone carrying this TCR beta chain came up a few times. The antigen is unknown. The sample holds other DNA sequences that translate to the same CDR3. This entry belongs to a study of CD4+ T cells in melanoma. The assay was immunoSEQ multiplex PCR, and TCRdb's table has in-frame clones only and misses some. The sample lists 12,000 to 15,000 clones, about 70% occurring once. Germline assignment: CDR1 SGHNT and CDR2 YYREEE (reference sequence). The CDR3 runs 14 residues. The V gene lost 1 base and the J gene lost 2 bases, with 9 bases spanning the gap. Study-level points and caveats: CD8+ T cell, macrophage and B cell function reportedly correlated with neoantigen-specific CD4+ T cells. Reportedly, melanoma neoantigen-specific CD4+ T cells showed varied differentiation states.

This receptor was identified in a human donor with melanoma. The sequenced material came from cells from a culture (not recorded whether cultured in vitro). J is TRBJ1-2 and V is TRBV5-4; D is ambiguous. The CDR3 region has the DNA TGTGCCAGCAGCTTGCGAGGGTACAACTATGGCTACACCTTC. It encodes CASSLRGYNYGYTF.